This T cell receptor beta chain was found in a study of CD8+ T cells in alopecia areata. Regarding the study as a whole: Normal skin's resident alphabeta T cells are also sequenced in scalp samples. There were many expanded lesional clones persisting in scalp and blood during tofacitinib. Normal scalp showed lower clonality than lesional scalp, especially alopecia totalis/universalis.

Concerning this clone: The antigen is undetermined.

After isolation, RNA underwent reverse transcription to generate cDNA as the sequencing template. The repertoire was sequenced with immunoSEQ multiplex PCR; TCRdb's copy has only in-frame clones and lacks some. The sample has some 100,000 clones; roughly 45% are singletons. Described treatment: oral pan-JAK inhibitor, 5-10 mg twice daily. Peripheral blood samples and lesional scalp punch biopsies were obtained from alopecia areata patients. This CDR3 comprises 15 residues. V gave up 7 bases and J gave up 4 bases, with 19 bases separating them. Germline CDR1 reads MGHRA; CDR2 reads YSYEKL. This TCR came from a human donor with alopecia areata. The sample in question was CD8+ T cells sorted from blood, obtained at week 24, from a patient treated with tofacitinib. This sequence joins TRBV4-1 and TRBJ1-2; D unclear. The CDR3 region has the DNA TGCGCCAGCACCTCGAGTGACGGAGCCCGCTATGGCTACACCTTC. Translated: CASTSSDGARYGYTF.